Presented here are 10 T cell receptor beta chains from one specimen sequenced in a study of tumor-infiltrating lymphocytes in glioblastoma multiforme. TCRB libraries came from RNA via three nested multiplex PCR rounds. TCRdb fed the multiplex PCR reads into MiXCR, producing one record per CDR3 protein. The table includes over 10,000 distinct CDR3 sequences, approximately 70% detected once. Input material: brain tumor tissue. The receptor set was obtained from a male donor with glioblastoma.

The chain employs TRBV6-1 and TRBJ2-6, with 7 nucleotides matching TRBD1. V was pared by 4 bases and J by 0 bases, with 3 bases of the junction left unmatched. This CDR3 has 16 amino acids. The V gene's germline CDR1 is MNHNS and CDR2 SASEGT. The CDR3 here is CASSASGGSGANVLTF. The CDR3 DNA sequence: TGTGCCAGCAGTGCTTCAGGGGGCTCTGGGGCCAACGTCCTGACTTTC.

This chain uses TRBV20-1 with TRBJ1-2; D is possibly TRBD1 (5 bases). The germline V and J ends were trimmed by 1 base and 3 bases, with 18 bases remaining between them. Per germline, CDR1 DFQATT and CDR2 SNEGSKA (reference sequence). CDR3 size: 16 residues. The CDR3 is CSARAQGDSRDYGYTF. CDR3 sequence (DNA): TGCAGTGCTAGAGCCCAAGGGGATAGCAGGGACTATGGCTACACCTTC.

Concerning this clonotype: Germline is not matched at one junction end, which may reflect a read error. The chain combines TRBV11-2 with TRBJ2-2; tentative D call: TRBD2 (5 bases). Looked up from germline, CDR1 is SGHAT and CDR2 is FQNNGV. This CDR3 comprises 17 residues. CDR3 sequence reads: CASSSRVQRQNTGELFF. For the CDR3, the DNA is TGTGCCAGCAGCTCGAGGGTCCAGCGTCAGAACACAGGGGAGCTGTTTTTT.

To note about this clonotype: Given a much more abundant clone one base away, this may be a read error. The CDR3 DNA is TGCAGTGCAATCCCGGAACTAGGAAAAAACATTCAGTACTTC. This encodes CSAIPELGKNIQYF. This chain joins TRBV20-1 and TRBJ2-4; tentative D call: TRBD2 (5 bases). CDR3 size: 14 residues. V was trimmed by 6 bases and J by 4 bases, leaving 16 bases between them. Germline lookup yields CDR1 DFQATT and CDR2 SNEGSKA (reference sequence).

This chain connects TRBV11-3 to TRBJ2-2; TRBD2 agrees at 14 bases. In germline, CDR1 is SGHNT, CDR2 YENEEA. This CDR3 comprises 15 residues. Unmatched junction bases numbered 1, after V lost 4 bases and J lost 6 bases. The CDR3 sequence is CASSSGLAGAGELFF. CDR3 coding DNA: TGTGCCAGCAGCTCGGGACTAGCGGGAGCCGGGGAGCTGTTTTTT.

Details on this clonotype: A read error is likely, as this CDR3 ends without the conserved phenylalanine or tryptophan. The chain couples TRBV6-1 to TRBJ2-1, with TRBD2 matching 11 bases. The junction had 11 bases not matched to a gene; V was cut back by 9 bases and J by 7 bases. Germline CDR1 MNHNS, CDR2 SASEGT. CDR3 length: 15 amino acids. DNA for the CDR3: TGTGCCAGAAGACTTACTAGCGGGAGTCCAAATGAGCAGTTCTTA. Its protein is CARRLTSGSPNEQFL.

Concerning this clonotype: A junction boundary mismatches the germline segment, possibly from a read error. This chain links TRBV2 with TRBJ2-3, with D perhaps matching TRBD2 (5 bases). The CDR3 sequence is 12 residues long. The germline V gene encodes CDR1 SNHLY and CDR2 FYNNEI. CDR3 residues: CASRRTADTLYF. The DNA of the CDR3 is TGTGCCAGCAGACGGACTGCAGATACGCTGTATTTT.

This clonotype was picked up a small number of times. The CDR3 sequence is CASSQWGLTEAFF. Written as DNA, the CDR3 is TGCGCCAGCAGCCAATGGGGGCTCACTGAAGCTTTCTTT. This chain uses TRBV4-1 with TRBJ1-1; D possibly corresponds to TRBD1 (6 bases). Germline lookup yields CDR1 MGHRA and CDR2 YSYEKL. Trimming removed 2 bases from V and 4 bases from J, with 8 bases in between. This CDR3 is built from 13 residues.

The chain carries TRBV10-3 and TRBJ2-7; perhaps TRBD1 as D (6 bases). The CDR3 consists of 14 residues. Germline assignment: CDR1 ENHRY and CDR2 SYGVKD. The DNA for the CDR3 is TGTGTTATCAGTGGGGGCCCTACTTCCTACGAGCAGTACTTC. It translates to CVISGGPTSYEQYF.

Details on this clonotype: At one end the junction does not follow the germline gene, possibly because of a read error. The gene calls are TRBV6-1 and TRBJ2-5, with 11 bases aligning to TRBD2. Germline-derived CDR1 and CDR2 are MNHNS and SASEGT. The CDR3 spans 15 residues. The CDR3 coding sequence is TGTGCCAGCAGCCGGACTAGCGGGCTAAAGGAGATCCAGTACTTC. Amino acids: CASSRTSGLKEIQYF.